This TCR beta chain was recorded in a study of graft-versus-host responses after intestinal transplantation. Across the study: The transplants performed in recipients were multivisceral, liver-intestinal, or isolated intestinal. The study gave all recipients anti-thymocyte globulin induction, then tacrolimus and steroids for two to three years.

Some clones are missing from TCRdb's copy, which holds only in-frame ones; the method was immunoSEQ multiplex PCR. This sample yields around 90,000 clones, of which approximately 94% are seen a single time; roughly 0.17% belongs to the top ten. General study points: Early after transplant, HvG declines were associated with peak levels of circulating GvH clones. Recipient bone marrow held GvH clones, some seen earlier in ileum or blood.

About this clone: The antigen remains undetermined.

Germline lookup yields CDR1 SEHNR and CDR2 FQNEAQ (reference sequence). The CDR3 is 13 amino acids. Trimming pared 0 bases from V and 4 bases from J, leaving 4 bases between. This TCR came from a human donor who was the organ donor for an intestinal transplant. The V and J genes are TRBV7-9 and TRBJ1-3; D call uncertain. The sample was unstimulated CD4+ T cells sorted from spleen or lymph node cells, taken before transplant. The CDR3 nucleotides read TGTGCCAGCAGCTTAGCTGACGGAAACACCATATATTTT. Translating it yields CASSLADGNTIYF.